A single sample gave rise to the 17 T cell receptor beta chains below, sequenced in a study of CXCR3-negative and CXCR3-positive naive CD8 T cells. Researchers prepared the TRB cDNA libraries using 5' RACE with UMI labels. TCRdb re-analyzed the 5' RACE reads; it lists each CDR3 protein once, without DNA. Its clone listing holds some 50,000 distinct CDR3 sequences. Source material: naive CXCR3- CD8+ T cells from blood. This sample's subset: CD45RO-CCR7+CD27+CD95- naive CD8+ T cells lacking CXCR3 (TNR3-). The receptors were gathered from a human donor in good health. Some clones in this sample may be carry-over from other donors' samples.

This chain links TRBV19 with TRBJ1-1; TCRdb names TRBD1, which stays unverified in the absence of DNA. CDR3 length: 15 amino acids. Germline V gene sequence: CDR1 LNHDA, CDR2 SQIVND (reference sequence). CDR3: CASSTNRVRNTEAFF.

The V gene is TRBV3-1, the J gene TRBJ2-2; TCRdb outputs TRBD2, but without DNA this stays unchecked. The CDR3 is made up of 18 amino acids. The germline V gene encodes CDR1 LGHDT and CDR2 YNNKEL (reference sequence). The CDR3 loop reads CASSQDRAHSPNTGELFF.

The V and J genes are TRBV27 and TRBJ1-1. The CDR3 covers 13 residues. Germline-derived CDR1 and CDR2 are MNHEY and SMNVEV (reference sequence). Here the CDR3 reads CASSLSTITEAFF.

The CDR3 is CASSDQRGNEQFF. The genes are TRBV2 and TRBJ2-1; the TCRdb D gene call, TRBD2, has no DNA to confirm it. Germline CDR1 reads SNHLY; CDR2 reads FYNNEI. The CDR3 runs to 13 residues. The whole variable domain, remainder taken from reference TRBV2 and TRBJ2-1, is EPEVTQTPSHQVTQMGQEVILRCVPISNHLYFYWYRQILGQKVEFLVSFYNNEISEKSEIFDDQFSVERPDGSNFTLKIRSTKLEDSAMYFCASSDQRGNEQFFGPGTRLTVL.

The rearrangement links TRBV7-8 to TRBJ2-4; lacking DNA, the TRBD2 call made by TCRdb goes unchecked. This CDR3 has 14 residues. The germline gives CDR1 SGHVS, CDR2 FQNEAQ. CDR3 residues: CASSLDPGGDIQYF.

The V call is TRBV12-3 or TRBV12-4, the J call TRBJ2-7. The CDR3 has 14 residues. Here the CDR3 reads CASSPAGGSDEQYF.

The chain joins TRBV7-2 to TRBJ2-5. From germline, CDR1 is SGHTA and CDR2 FQGNSA. CDR3 length: 14 amino acids. This chain's CDR3 is CASSPPEIKETQYF. Complete variable domain (other parts from reference TRBV7-2 and TRBJ2-5): GAGVSQSPSNKVTEKGKDVELRCDPISGHTALYWYRQSLGQGLEFLIYFQGNSAPDKSGLPSDRFSAERTGGSVSTLTIQRTQQEDSAVYLCASSPPEIKETQYFGPGTRLLVL.

The chain carries TRBV7-6 and TRBJ2-7; absent DNA, TCRdb's TRBD1 call cannot be checked. Germline V gene data show CDR1 as SGHVS and CDR2 as FNYEAQ. The CDR3 is 17 amino acids. The CDR3 reads CASSSRPGTGMGYEQYF.

The chain uses TRBV28 and TRBJ1-6; TCRdb outputs TRBD1, but without DNA this stays unchecked. Germline-derived CDR1 and CDR2 are MDHEN and SYDVKM. The CDR3 extends over 18 amino acids. CDR3 sequence reads: CASSGVQGFEPNNSPLHF.

The chain carries TRBV7-9 and TRBJ2-2. Germline V gene data show CDR1 as SEHNR and CDR2 as FQNEAQ (reference sequence). The CDR3 runs 12 residues. The CDR3 loop is CASSLLFGELFF.

V gene TRBV6-5 combines with J gene TRBJ1-1; TCRdb's D gene call, TRBD1, goes unchecked for lack of DNA. Germline CDR1 is MNHEY and CDR2 is SVGAGI. This CDR3 has 14 residues. The CDR3 here is CASSYSRQGAEAFF.

This chain uses TRBV5-1 with TRBJ2-5; lacking DNA, the TRBD1 call made by TCRdb goes unchecked. CDR3 length: 20 residues. The germline CDR1 and CDR2 sequences are SGHRS and YFSETQ. Here the CDR3 reads CASSFPPPGPQNQPQETQYF.

The chain couples TRBV5-6 to TRBJ2-5. The CDR3 runs 14 residues. From germline, CDR1 is SGHDT and CDR2 YYEEEE. CDR3 amino acids: CASSLSEGLETQYF.

The CDR3 spells CATATGRTEAFF. This chain links TRBV15 with TRBJ1-1; no DNA is available, so the TRBD1 call from TCRdb remains unchecked. Germline-derived CDR1 and CDR2 are LNHNV and YYDKDF (reference sequence). The CDR3 loop spans 12 amino acids.

The V gene is TRBV15, the J gene TRBJ2-1; TCRdb designates TRBD1, a call that cannot be tested without DNA. The CDR3 has 14 residues. The V gene's germline CDR1 is LNHNV and CDR2 YYDKDF (reference sequence). The CDR3 protein is CATSRKPGNNEQFF.

The V call is TRBV5-1, the J call TRBJ2-3. The CDR3 consists of 11 residues. The germline CDR1 and CDR2 sequences are SGHRS and YFSETQ. CDR3 in amino acids: CASTDTDTQYF.

V gene TRBV29-1 combines with J gene TRBJ2-7; TCRdb indicates TRBD1, and absent DNA this call remains unverified. The CDR3 is 21 residues long. Germline CDR1 reads SQVTM; CDR2 reads ANQGSEA. The CDR3 loop is CSVEMPTIDTWDSRGTYEQYF.